This passage covers 12 T cell receptor beta chains from one sample sequenced in a study of blood T cell repertoires in COVID-19. Clones were read by immunoSEQ multiplex PCR, and TCRdb kept only the in-frame ones, dropping some. The repertoire consists of about 300,000 clones, with more than 75% occurring once and the leading ten covering approximately 2.4%. Sequencing was carried out using PBMCs or T cells enriched from blood (not recorded which). The receptors come from a woman between 18 and 30 years old who had recovered from COVID-19.

The chain recombines TRBV5-4 with TRBJ2-1; 8 bases match TRBD2. In germline, CDR1 is SGHNT, CDR2 YYREEE (reference sequence). Unmatched junction bases numbered 4, after V lost 2 bases and J lost 3 bases. The CDR3 sequence is 15 residues long. This CDR3 is CASSLRGGRYNEQFF. CDR3 coding DNA: TGTGCCAGCAGCTTACGGGGGGGCCGCTACAATGAGCAGTTCTTC.

This chain connects TRBV5-4 to TRBJ2-3; 9 bases align to TRBD2. The ends lost 4 bases at V and 2 bases at J; junction bases unmatched: 8. Germline values: CDR1 SGHNT, CDR2 YYREEE (reference sequence). The CDR3 extends over 16 amino acids. CDR3: CASSQKTSGPTDTQYF. The CDR3, as DNA: TGTGCCAGCAGCCAGAAGACTAGCGGACCCACAGATACGCAGTATTTT. Supplemented by reference TRBV5-4 and TRBJ2-3, the full variable domain reads ETGVTQSPTHLIKTRGQQVTLRCSSQSGHNTVSWYQQALGQGPQFIFQYYREEENGRGNFPPRFSGLQFPNYSSELNVNALELDDSALYLCASSQKTSGPTDTQYFGPGTRLTVL.

This chain connects TRBV27 to TRBJ2-1, with 10 bases identical to TRBD2. V shed 3 bases and J 5 bases; nucleotides not matched to a gene: 7. CDR1 is MNHEY, CDR2 SMNVEV, per germline (reference sequence). CDR3 length: 16 residues. CDR3 DNA: TGTGCCAGCAGTTTCGAAAGCGGGGGGGCAGACAATGAGCAGTTCTTC. This encodes CASSFESGGADNEQFF.

V is TRBV19 and J is TRBJ1-1; D ambiguous. The CDR3 covers 16 residues. The V gene lost 3 bases and the J gene lost 1 base, with 15 bases spanning the gap. Germline V gene data show CDR1 as LNHDA and CDR2 as SQIVND (reference sequence). CDR3 sequence (DNA): TGTGCCAGTAGTATTTATCCGAGAAATCCGAACACTGAAGCTTTCTTT. Its protein product is CASSIYPRNPNTEAFF. The full variable domain, in which reference TRBV19 and TRBJ1-1 provide the parts outside the CDR3, is DGGITQSPKYLFRKEGQNVTLSCEQNLNHDAMYWYRQDPGQGLRLIYYSQIVNDFQKGDIAEGYSVSREKKESFPLTVTSAQKNPTAFYLCASSIYPRNPNTEAFFGQGTRLTVV.

The chain is built from TRBV4-1 and TRBJ1-5; 7 bases line up with TRBD1. Germline V gives CDR1 MGHRA, CDR2 YSYEKL. The CDR3 has 17 residues. Trimming removed 11 bases from V and 2 bases from J; junction bases left unmatched: 18. CDR3 residues: CADRSGTDPPGNQPQHF. Written as DNA, the CDR3 is TGCGCCGACCGTTCCGGGACAGATCCCCCTGGCAATCAGCCCCAGCATTTT.

For this clone: The sample contains more than one DNA sequence encoding this CDR3. The V gene is TRBV12-3 or TRBV12-4, the J gene TRBJ1-1; TRBD1 might be the D (6 bases). The CDR3 runs to 13 residues. Trimming shortened V by 0 bases and J by 4 bases, and 6 bases separated the two germline ends. Written as DNA, the CDR3 is TGTGCCAGCAGTTTAGCAGGGGGCACTGAAGCTTTCTTT. Protein: CASSLAGGTEAFF.

The V gene is TRBV2, the J gene TRBJ1-2; D call uncertain. The CDR3 has 15 residues. Looked up from germline, CDR1 is SNHLY and CDR2 is FYNNEI. Trimming took 6 bases from V and 2 from J, leaving 16 bases between them. The DNA of the CDR3 is TGTGCCAGCAGCAACGACGGGTCAGCCAACTATGGCTACACCTTC. Encoded protein: CASSNDGSANYGYTF.

The V gene is TRBV19, the J gene TRBJ1-1; the D is unclear. Germline V CDR1 and CDR2: LNHDA, SQIVND (reference sequence). V gave up 3 bases and J gave up 3 bases, with 8 bases separating them. The CDR3 is made up of 13 amino acids. The CDR3 DNA follows: TGTGCCAGTAGTATCGTTCTACACACTGAAGCTTTCTTT. Translation: CASSIVLHTEAFF.

This chain links TRBV5-8 with TRBJ2-7, with TRBD2 identical over 8 bases. CDR1 and CDR2 from the germline V gene are SGHTS and YDEGEE. Germline trimming cut 2 bases from V and 2 bases from J; bases unmatched to any gene: 9. The CDR3 extends over 16 amino acids. The CDR3 nucleotides read TGTGCCAGCAGCTTTATGAGCGGGAGAGACGCCTACGAGCAGTACTTC. Its translation is CASSFMSGRDAYEQYF. Using reference TRBV5-8 and TRBJ2-7 for the parts outside the CDR3, the full variable domain is EAGVTQSPTHLIKTRGQQATLRCSPISGHTSVYWYQQALGLGLQFLLWYDEGEERNRGNFPPRFSGRQFPNYSSELNVNALELEDSALYLCASSFMSGRDAYEQYFGPGTRLTVT.

This clone was seen just once. The rearrangement joins TRBV9 to TRBJ2-5; 7 nucleotides agree with TRBD2. V lost 6 bases and J lost 1; bases outside the gene matches: 9. Germline V gene sequence: CDR1 SGDLS, CDR2 YYNGEE. CDR3 size: 15 residues. In DNA form, the CDR3 reads TGTGCCAGCACCTTTGGGGGGGACGGCCAAGAGACCCAGTACTTC. It specifies CASTFGGDGQETQYF. The full variable domain, rest sourced from reference TRBV9 and TRBJ2-5, is DSGVTQTPKHLITATGQRVTLRCSPRSGDLSVYWYQQSLDQGLQFLIQYYNGEERAKGNILERFSAQQFPDLHSELNLSSLELGDSALYFCASTFGGDGQETQYFGPGTRLLVL.

The chain is built from TRBV2 and TRBJ1-3; tentatively, D is TRBD1 (6 bases). The germline V gene encodes CDR1 SNHLY and CDR2 FYNNEI. The CDR3 is made up of 15 amino acids. Trimming pared 2 bases from V and 2 bases from J, leaving 10 bases between. CDR3 in DNA: TGTGCCAGCAGTGAAATGCGGGGGCCTGGAAACACCATATATTTT. Translation gives CASSEMRGPGNTIYF.

This clone was seen only a few times. V gene TRBV29-1 combines with J gene TRBJ2-1, with 7 bases lining up with TRBD2. J gave up 7 bases and V 3 bases, and 18 bases lay outside the gene matches. Germline V gives CDR1 SQVTM, CDR2 ANQGSEA. This CDR3 has 17 amino acids. The CDR3 DNA reads as TGCAGCGTTGAGCGGGGACTATCCTATCCACTGCAAAATGAGCAGTTCTTC. The encoded protein is CSVERGLSYPLQNEQFF.